The sequence of this T cell receptor beta chain was determined in a study of blood T cells in healthy people across ages. A second PCR, run for about 6 to 11 cycles, used a sample-barcoded 5' primer plus a J-beta primer mix. Every molecule of cDNA carried a tag from a template-switch adaptor with 12 random nucleotides. TCRdb reprocessed the 5' RACE reads with MiXCR, giving one entry per CDR3 protein. The profile covers roughly 1 million distinct CDR3 sequences, with roughly a quarter appearing a single time and approximately 0.79% taken by the ten largest. In germline, CDR1 is SGHTA, CDR2 FQGTGA. The ends were cut back, 4 bases at V and 1 base at J, with 10 bases in the middle. CDR3 length: 14 amino acids. This clonotype has more than one count but fewer than ten. Another study also made use of these data, one on T cells of mothers and their children. That study adds: Donors were three healthy Caucasian mothers and their six children.

The chain links TRBV7-3 to TRBJ1-1; D may be TRBD1 (6 bases). The material sequenced was blood. The sequence was collected from a girl aged 2-10 years in good health. This chain's CDR3 is CASSSTGTNTEAFF. CDR3 DNA sequence: TGTGCCAGCAGCTCTACAGGGACGAACACTGAAGCTTTCTTT.